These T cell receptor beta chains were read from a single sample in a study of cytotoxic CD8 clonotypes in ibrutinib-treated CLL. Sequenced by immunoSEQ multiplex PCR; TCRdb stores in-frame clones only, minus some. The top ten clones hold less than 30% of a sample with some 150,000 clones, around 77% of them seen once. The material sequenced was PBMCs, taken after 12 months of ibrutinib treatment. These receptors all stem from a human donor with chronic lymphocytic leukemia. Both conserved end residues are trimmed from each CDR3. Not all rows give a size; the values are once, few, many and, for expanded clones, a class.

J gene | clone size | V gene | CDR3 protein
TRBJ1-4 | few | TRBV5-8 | ASSLDRGGEKLF
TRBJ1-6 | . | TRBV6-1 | ASSESDSYNSPLH
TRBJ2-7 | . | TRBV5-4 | ASSLSGDSYEQY
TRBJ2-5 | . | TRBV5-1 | ASSLVSGVQETQY
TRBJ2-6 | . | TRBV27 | ASSSWSGANVLT
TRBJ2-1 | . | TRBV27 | ASSLKAGGSSYNEQF
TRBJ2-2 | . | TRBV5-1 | ASSDGQGMNTGELF
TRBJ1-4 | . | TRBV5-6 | ASRLRSGGDEKLF
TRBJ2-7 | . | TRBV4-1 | ASSQVTAISYEQY
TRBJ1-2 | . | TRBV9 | ASSTSLRDNYGYT
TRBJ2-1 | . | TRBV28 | ASIHGGGYNEQF
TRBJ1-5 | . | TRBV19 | ASSTTGLQPQH
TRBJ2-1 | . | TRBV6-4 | ASSDSGTGAKYEQF
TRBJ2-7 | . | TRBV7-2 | ASRPGQGIYEQY
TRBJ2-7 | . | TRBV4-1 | ASSLGGGASEQY
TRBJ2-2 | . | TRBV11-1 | ASSPRGSGELF
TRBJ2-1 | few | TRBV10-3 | AISGLYNEQF
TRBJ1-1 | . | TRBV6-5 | ASSMTDGDTEAF
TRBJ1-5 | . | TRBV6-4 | ASRRMGLFGQPQH
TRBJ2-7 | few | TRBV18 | ASSTGGHSYEQY
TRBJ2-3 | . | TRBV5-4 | ASSLVQGSDTQY
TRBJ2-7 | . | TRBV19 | ASALDSSNEQY
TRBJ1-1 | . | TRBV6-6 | ASSTGDTEAF
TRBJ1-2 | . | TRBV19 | ASRNNLDYGYT
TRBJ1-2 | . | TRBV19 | ASSPAAPTGGNYGYT
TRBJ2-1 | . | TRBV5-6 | ASRRAQANEQF
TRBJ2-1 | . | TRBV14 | ASSVQNEQF
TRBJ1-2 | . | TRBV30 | AWSPIRGNYGYT
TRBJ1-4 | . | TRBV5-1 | ASSLTQATNEKLF
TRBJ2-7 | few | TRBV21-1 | ASSKEVRAYEQY
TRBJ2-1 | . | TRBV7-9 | ASSPPGLAGGNEQF
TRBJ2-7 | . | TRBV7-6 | ASSLRSGDRYEQY
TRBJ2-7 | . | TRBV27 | ASSSSDRAEQY